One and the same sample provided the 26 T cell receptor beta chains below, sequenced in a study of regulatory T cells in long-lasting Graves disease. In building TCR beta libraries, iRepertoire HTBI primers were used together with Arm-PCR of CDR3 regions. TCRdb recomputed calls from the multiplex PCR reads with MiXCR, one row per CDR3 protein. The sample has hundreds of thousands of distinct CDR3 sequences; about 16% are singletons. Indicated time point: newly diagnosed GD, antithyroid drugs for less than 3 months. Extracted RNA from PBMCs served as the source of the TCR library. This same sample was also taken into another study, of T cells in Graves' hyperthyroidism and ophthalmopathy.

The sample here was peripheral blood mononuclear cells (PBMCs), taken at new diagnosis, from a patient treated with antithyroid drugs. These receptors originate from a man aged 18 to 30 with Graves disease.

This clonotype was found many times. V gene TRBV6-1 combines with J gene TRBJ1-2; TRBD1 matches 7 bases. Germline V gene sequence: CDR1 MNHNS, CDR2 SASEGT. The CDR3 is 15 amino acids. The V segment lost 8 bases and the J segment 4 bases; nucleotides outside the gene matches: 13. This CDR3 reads CASYPWGGGGYGYTF. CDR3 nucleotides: TGTGCCAGCTATCCCTGGGGAGGGGGCGGCTATGGCTACACCTTC.

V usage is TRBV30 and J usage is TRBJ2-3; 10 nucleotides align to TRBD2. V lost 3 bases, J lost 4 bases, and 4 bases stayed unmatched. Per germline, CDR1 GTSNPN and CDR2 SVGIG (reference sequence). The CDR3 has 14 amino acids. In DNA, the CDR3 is TGTGCCTGGAGGCCCGGGACTAGCGCAGATACGCAGTATTTT. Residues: CAWRPGTSADTQYF.

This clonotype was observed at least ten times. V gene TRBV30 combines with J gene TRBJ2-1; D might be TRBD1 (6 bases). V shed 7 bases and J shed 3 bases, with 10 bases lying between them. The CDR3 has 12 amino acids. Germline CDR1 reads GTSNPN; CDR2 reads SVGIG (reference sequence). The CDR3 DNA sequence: TGTGCCTTCAACAGGGACTACAATGAGCAGTTCTTC. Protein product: CAFNRDYNEQFF.

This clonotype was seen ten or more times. CDR3 loop: CASSPLGQETQYF. CDR3 nucleotides: TGTGCCAGCTCACCCTTAGGGCAAGAGACCCAGTACTTC. The chain uses TRBV18 and TRBJ2-5; no clear D gene. This CDR3 is 13 amino acids long. With 3 bases removed from V and 2 bases from J, the gap between germline ends came to 7 bases. Per the germline V gene, CDR1 is KGHSH and CDR2 is LQKENI.

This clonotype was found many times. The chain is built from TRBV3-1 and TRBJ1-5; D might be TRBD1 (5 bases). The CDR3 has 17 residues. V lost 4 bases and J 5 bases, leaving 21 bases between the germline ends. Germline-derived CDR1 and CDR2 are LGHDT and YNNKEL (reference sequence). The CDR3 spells CASSPSGWQGRDQPQHF. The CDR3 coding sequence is TGTGCCAGCAGCCCTTCAGGCTGGCAGGGAAGGGATCAGCCCCAGCATTTT.

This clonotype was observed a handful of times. The CDR3 nucleotides read TGCAGTGCCCCGGACTTCACAGATACGCAGTATTTT. This encodes CSAPDFTDTQYF. The rearrangement links TRBV20-1 to TRBJ2-3; D is possibly TRBD2 (5 bases). The CDR3 runs to 12 residues. The V end was cut by 6 bases, the J end by 2 bases, with 9 bases between. Germline-derived CDR1 and CDR2 are DFQATT and SNEGSKA (reference sequence).

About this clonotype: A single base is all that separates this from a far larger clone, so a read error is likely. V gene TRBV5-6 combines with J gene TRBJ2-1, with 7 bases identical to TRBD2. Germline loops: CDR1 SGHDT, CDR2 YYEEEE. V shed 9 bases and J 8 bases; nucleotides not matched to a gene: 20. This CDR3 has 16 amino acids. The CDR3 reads CATLPSRTRPRDEQFF. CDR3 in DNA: TGTGCCACCCTCCCCTCCCGGACTAGGCCCCGGGATGAGCAGTTCTTC. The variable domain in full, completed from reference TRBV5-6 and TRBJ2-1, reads DAGVTQSPTHLIKTRGQQVTLRCSPKSGHDTVSWYQQALGQGPQFIFQYYEEEERQRGNFPDRFSGHQFPNYSSELNVNALLLGDSALYLCATLPSRTRPRDEQFFGPGTRLTVL.

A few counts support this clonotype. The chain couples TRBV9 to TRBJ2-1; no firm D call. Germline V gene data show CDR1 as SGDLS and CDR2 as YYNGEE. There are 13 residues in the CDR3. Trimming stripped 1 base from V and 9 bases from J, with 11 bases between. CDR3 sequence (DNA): TGTGCCAGCAGCGTAAGTGGCCTGGGTGAGCAGTTCTTC. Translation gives CASSVSGLGEQFF.

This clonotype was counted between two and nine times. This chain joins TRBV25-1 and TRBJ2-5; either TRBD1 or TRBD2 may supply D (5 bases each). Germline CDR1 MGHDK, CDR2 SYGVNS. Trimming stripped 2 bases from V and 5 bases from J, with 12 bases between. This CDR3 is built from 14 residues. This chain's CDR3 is CASSERGGVETQYF. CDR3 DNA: TGTGCCAGCAGTGAACGTGGGGGAGTGGAGACCCAGTACTTC. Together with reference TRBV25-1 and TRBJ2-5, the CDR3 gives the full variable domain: EADIYQTPRYLVIGTGKKITLECSQTMGHDKMYWYQQDPGMELHLIHYSYGVNSTEKGDLSSESTVSRIRTEHFPLTLESARPSHTSQYLCASSERGGVETQYFGPGTRLLVL.

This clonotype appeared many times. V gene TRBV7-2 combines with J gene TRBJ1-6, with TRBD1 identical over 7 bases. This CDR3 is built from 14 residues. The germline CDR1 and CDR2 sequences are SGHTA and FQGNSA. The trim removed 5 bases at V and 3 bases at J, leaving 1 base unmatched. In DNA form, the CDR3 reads TGTGCCAGCAGCCGGGACAGCTATAATTCACCCCTCCACTTT. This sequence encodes CASSRDSYNSPLHF. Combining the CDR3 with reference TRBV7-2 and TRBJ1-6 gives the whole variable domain GAGVSQSPSNKVTEKGKDVELRCDPISGHTALYWYRQSLGQGLEFLIYFQGNSAPDKSGLPSDRFSAERTGGSVSTLTIQRTQQEDSAVYLCASSRDSYNSPLHFGNGTRLTVT.

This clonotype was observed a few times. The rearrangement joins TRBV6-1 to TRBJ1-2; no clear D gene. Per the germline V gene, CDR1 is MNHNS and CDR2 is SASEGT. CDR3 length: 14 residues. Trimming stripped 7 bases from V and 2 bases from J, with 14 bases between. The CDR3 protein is CASTGRPTNYGYTF. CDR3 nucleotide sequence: TGTGCCAGCACTGGCAGACCAACAAACTATGGCTACACCTTC.

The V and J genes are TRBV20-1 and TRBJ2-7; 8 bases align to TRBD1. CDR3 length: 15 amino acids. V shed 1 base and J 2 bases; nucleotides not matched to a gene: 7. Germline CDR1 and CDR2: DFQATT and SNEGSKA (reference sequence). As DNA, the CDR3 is TGCAGTGCTAGAGTGGGTCAGGGGGCTGCCTACGAGCAGTACTTC. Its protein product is CSARVGQGAAYEQYF.

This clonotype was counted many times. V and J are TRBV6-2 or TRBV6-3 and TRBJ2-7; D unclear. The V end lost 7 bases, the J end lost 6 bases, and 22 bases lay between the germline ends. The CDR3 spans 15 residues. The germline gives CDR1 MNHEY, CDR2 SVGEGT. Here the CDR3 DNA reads TGTGCCAGCACCATCGCGCGATCGCCCGGATCCGAGCAGTACTTC. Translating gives CASTIARSPGSEQYF.

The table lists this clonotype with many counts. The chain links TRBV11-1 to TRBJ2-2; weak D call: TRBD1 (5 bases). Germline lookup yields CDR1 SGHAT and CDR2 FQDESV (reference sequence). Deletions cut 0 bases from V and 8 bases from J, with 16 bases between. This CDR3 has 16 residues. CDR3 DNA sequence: TGTGCCAGCAGCTTAGCTGGACATCTCAAAAGTGGGGAGCTGTTTTTT. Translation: CASSLAGHLKSGELFF.

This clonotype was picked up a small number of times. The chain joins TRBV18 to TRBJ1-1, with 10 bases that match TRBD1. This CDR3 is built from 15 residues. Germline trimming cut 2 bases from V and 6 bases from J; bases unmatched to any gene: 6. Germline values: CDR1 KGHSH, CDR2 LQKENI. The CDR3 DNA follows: TGTGCCAGCTCACCAAGGGACAGGGGCTTGGCTGAAGCTTTCTTT. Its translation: CASSPRDRGLAEAFF.

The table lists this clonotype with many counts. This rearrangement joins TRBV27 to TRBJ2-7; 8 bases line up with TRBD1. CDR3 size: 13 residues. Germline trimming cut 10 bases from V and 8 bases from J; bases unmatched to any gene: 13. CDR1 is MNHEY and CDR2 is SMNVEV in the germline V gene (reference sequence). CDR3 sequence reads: CATRLGQVSQQYF. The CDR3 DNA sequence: TGTGCCACCAGACTGGGACAGGTGTCCCAGCAGTACTTC.

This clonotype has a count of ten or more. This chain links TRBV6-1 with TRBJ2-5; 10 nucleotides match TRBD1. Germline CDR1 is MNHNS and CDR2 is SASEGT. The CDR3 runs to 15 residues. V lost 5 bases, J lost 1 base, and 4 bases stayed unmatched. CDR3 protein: CASSRTGGTQETQYF. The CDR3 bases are TGTGCCAGCAGTCGGACAGGGGGAACCCAAGAGACCCAGTACTTC.

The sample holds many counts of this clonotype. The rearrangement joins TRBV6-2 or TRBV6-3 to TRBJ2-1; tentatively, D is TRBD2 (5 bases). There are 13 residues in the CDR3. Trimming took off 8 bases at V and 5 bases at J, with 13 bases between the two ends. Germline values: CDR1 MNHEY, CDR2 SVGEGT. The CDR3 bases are TGTGCCAGCCGGACGGGGAACCACAATGAGCAGTTCTTC. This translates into CASRTGNHNEQFF.

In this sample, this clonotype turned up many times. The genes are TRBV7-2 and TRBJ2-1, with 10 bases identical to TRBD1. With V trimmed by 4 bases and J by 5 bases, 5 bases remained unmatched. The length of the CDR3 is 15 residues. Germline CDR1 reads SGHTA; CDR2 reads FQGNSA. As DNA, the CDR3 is TGTGCCAGCAGCTCAGACAGGGGGCTAAACAATGAGCAGTTCTTC. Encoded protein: CASSSDRGLNNEQFF. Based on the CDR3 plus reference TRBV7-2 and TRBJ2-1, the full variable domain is GAGVSQSPSNKVTEKGKDVELRCDPISGHTALYWYRQSLGQGLEFLIYFQGNSAPDKSGLPSDRFSAERTGGSVSTLTIQRTQQEDSAVYLCASSSDRGLNNEQFFGPGTRLTVL.

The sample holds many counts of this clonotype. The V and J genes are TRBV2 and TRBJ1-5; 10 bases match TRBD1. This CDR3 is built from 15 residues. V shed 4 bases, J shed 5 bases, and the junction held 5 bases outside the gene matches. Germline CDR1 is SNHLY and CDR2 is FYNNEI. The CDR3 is CASSGQGAIDQPQHF. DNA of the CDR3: TGTGCCAGCAGTGGACAGGGGGCGATCGATCAGCCCCAGCATTTT.

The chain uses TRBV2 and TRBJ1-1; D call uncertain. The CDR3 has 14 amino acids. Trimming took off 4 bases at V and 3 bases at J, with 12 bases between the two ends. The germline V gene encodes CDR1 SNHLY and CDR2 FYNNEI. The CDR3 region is CASSAQTTDTEAFF. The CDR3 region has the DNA TGTGCCAGCAGTGCCCAGACAACCGACACTGAAGCTTTCTTT.

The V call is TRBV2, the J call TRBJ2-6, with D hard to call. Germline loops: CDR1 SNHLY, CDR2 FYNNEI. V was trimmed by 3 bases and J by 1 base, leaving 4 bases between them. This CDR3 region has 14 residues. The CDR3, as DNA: TGTGCCAGCAGTGATAGATCTGGGGCCAACGTCCTGACTTTC. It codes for CASSDRSGANVLTF.

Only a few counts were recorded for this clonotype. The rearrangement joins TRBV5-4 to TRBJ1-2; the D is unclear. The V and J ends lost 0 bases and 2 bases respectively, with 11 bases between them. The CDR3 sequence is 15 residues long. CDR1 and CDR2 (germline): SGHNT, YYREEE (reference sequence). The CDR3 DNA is TGTGCCAGCAGCTTGGAGGCAGCTTTAAACTATGGCTACACCTTC. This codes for CASSLEAALNYGYTF.

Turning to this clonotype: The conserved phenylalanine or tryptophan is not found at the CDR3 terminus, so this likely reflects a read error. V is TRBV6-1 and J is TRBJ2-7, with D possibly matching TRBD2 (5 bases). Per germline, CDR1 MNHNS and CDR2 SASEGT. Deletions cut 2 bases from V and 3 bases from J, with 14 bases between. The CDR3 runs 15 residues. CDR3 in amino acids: CASSELSTSLYEQYL. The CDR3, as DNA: TGTGCCAGCAGTGAACTATCTACTAGTCTCTACGAGCAGTACCTC.

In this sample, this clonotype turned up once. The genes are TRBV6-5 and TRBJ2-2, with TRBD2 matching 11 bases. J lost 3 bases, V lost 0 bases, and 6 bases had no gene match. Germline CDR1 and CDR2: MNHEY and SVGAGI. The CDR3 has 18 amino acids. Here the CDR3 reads CASSYSGRLAGHTGELFF. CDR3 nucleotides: TGTGCCAGCAGTTACTCGGGTAGACTAGCGGGGCACACCGGGGAGCTGTTTTTT.

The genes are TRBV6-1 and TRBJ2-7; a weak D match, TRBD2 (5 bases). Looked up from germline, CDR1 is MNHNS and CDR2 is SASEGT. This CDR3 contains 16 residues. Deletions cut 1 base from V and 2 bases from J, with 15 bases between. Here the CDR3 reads CASSEGLMVAPYEQYF. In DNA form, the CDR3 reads TGTGCCAGCAGTGAAGGTTTAATGGTAGCGCCCTACGAGCAGTACTTC.